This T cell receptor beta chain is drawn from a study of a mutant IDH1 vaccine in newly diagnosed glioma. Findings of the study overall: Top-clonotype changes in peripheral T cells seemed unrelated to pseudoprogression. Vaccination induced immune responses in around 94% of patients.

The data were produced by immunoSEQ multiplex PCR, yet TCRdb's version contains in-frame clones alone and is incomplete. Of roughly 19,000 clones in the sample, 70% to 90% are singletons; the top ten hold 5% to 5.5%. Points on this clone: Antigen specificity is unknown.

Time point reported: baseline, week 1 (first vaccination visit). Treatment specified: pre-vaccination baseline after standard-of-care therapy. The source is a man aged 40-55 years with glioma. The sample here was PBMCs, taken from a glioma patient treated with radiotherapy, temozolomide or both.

DNA of the CDR3: TGCGCCAGCAGCCAACCTAGGGGGGATGAGCAGTTCTTC. This translates into CASSQPRGDEQFF. This chain joins TRBV5-1 and TRBJ2-1; D possibly uses TRBD1 or TRBD2 (6 bases each). The V gene lost 4 bases and the J gene lost 8 bases, with 13 bases spanning the gap. The length of the CDR3 is 13 residues. Germline V gene sequence: CDR1 SGHRS, CDR2 YFSETQ.